These 11 T cell receptor beta chains share one sample of origin, sequenced in a study of blood T cell repertoires in COVID-19. Repertoires were generated with immunoSEQ multiplex PCR, while TCRdb's copy carries only in-frame clones and drops some. The repertoire holds about 100,000 clones, roughly 85% seen once, with 9.5% to 13% in the top ten. Sequencing was done on a sample of peripheral blood. The source of these receptors is an older woman with acute or convalescent COVID-19.

The CDR3 loop is CSASDGQGGEKLFF. CDR3 DNA sequence: TGCAGTGCTAGTGACGGCCAGGGAGGTGAAAAACTGTTTTTT. The chain recombines TRBV20-1 with TRBJ1-4; the D gene is possibly TRBD1 (5 bases). The CDR3 has 14 residues. The V gene's germline CDR1 is DFQATT and CDR2 SNEGSKA (reference sequence). Trimming stripped 3 bases from V and 7 bases from J, with 15 bases between.

J is TRBJ1-2 and V is TRBV14; no firm D call. The CDR3 length is 13 residues. CDR1 and CDR2 from the germline V gene are SGHDN and FVKESK. V was trimmed by 4 bases and J by 3 bases, leaving 9 bases between them. CDR3 sequence (DNA): TGTGCCAGCAGCCCGATGCGAGACTATGGCTACACCTTC. It translates to CASSPMRDYGYTF.

The gene calls are TRBV28 and TRBJ1-1, with 8 bases lining up with TRBD1. The CDR3 is made up of 14 amino acids. Germline V gene sequence: CDR1 MDHEN, CDR2 SYDVKM. V was clipped by 4 bases and J by 1 base; unmatched bases: 2. The CDR3 here is CASSWQGANTEAFF. DNA for the CDR3: TGTGCCAGCAGTTGGCAGGGGGCGAACACTGAAGCTTTCTTT.

The chain joins TRBV5-1 to TRBJ1-2; weak D call: TRBD1 (6 bases). The CDR3 loop spans 17 amino acids. The V gene's germline CDR1 is SGHRS and CDR2 YFSETQ. Trimming pared 1 base from V and 3 bases from J, leaving 19 bases between. The CDR3 sequence is CASSLWGLDSGDYGYTF. CDR3 bases: TGCGCCAGCAGCTTGTGGGGGCTGGACAGCGGAGACTATGGCTACACCTTC.

This sequence joins TRBV7-7 and TRBJ1-4; D is undetermined. The CDR3 is 13 residues long. The V end lost 2 bases, the J end lost 6 bases, and 7 bases lay between the germline ends. Germline values: CDR1 SSHAT, CDR2 FNYEAQ (reference sequence). The CDR3 reads CASSLNLDEKLFF. The CDR3, as DNA: TGTGCCAGCAGCTTAAACTTGGATGAAAAACTGTTTTTT.

Concerning this clone itself: Other DNA sequences from this sample encode an identical CDR3 as well. J is TRBJ1-1 and V is TRBV10-3; 7 positions match TRBD1. J lost 3 bases, V lost 2 bases, and 0 bases had no gene match. Germline assignment: CDR1 ENHRY and CDR2 SYGVKD. The CDR3 consists of 13 residues. The CDR3 here is CAISEGQDTEAFF. In DNA, the CDR3 is TGTGCCATCAGTGAGGGACAGGACACTGAAGCTTTCTTT.

The V call is TRBV11-2, the J call TRBJ1-3; D is perhaps TRBD1 (5 bases). CDR3 length: 14 amino acids. Germline V CDR1 and CDR2: SGHAT, FQNNGV. V was cut by 5 bases and J by 6 bases, with 14 bases left in between. Written as DNA, the CDR3 is TGTGCCAGCAGCCCTTACGGGGGGGAAAACACCATATATTTT. Its translation is CASSPYGGENTIYF.

This chain connects TRBV6-2 or TRBV6-3 to TRBJ2-7, with a tentative D call TRBD2 (5 bases). The CDR3 sequence is 18 residues long. With 5 bases removed from V and 2 bases from J, the gap between germline ends came to 25 bases. Germline CDR1 reads MNHEY; CDR2 reads SVGEGT. This CDR3 reads CASSTRRTVSGTAYEQYV. CDR3 in DNA: TGTGCCAGCAGTACGAGGAGGACGGTGAGTGGTACGGCCTACGAGCAGTACGTC.

The genes are TRBV6-5 and TRBJ1-3; D is undetermined. The length of the CDR3 is 15 residues. With 2 bases removed from V and 0 bases from J, the gap between germline ends came to 8 bases. Germline V gene lookup returns CDR1 MNHEY and CDR2 SVGAGI. Here the CDR3 reads CASSYLAGSGNTIYF. DNA for the CDR3: TGTGCCAGCAGTTACCTCGCAGGCTCTGGAAACACCATATATTTT.

This rearrangement joins TRBV6-5 to TRBJ2-7; 8 bases match TRBD2. The J segment lost 0 bases and the V segment lost 6 bases, leaving 10 bases of the junction unmatched. Looked up from germline, CDR1 is MNHEY and CDR2 is SVGAGI. CDR3 size: 16 residues. In nucleotides, the CDR3 is TGTGCCAGCAGCTACCCCCGGGGGGGTAACTCCTACGAGCAGTACTTC. Residues: CASSYPRGGNSYEQYF.

CDR3 in amino acids: CASSLGGLGQLPSEQYF. In nucleotides, the CDR3 is TGTGCCAGCAGCTTAGGGGGCCTGGGACAGCTCCCGAGCGAGCAGTACTTC. The chain links TRBV7-2 to TRBJ2-7, with TRBD1 identical over 7 bases. The J segment lost 6 bases and the V segment lost 1 base, leaving 15 bases of the junction unmatched. This CDR3 is 17 amino acids long. Germline CDR1 and CDR2: SGHTA and FQGNSA.